This TCR beta chain was observed in a study of T cells in Graves' hyperthyroidism and ophthalmopathy. This CDR3 comprises 14 residues. V lost 1 base and J 3 bases, leaving 9 bases between the germline ends. CDR1 WNHNN and CDR2 SYGVQD come from the germline V gene (reference sequence). This clonotype was observed at least ten times. TCR beta CDR3 regions were amplified from RNA. An initial round of RT-PCR targeting the TCR CDR3 relied on the HTBI primer set. TCRdb itself ran the multiplex PCR reads through MiXCR, one entry per CDR3 protein. Seen here are some 340,000 distinct CDR3 sequences, about 13% observed once, and the top ten hold 34%.

The source of this sequence is a woman in her thirties or forties with Graves' ophthalmopathy. This chain uses TRBV10-1 with TRBJ1-1; D gene ambiguous. The sequenced sample consisted of blood. CDR3 sequence (DNA): TGCGCCAGCAGTGAGTGGTCGTTGGACACTGAAGCTTTCTTT. This encodes CASSEWSLDTEAFF.